These 24 T cell receptor beta chains were all obtained from the same sample, sequenced in a study of T-cell memory formation after mild COVID-19. TCRdb called the 5' RACE reads again in MiXCR, with one record for every CDR3 protein. The top ten clones hold roughly 1.9% of a sample with around 140,000 distinct CDR3 sequences, under 7% of them seen once. The source material was PBMCs or a T cell subset sorted from them (not recorded which). Every receptor here comes from an adult woman who had mild COVID-19 (a few samples of this study predate the infection). Cell type and time point are not known.

At least ten counts were recorded for this clonotype. V usage is TRBV6-5 and J usage is TRBJ1-6; 8 bases are shared with TRBD1. The V and J ends lost 7 bases and 6 bases, in that order; junction bases with no gene match: 8. CDR1 is MNHEY and CDR2 is SVGAGI in the germline V gene. The CDR3 spans 15 residues. The CDR3 coding sequence is TGTGCCAGCACTAGGGGAGACAGGGGTAATTCACCCCTCCACTTT. Translation gives CASTRGDRGNSPLHF.

The chain has TRBV5-1 and TRBJ2-5; 13 bases fit TRBD2. The CDR3 totals 18 residues. In germline, CDR1 is SGHRS, CDR2 YFSETQ. V gave up 4 bases and J gave up 5 bases; unmatched junction bases: 14. CDR3: CASSRGLAGEKRRETQYF. CDR3 DNA sequence: TGCGCCAGCAGCCGTGGACTAGCGGGGGAGAAAAGGCGGGAGACCCAGTACTTC.

In its sample, this clonotype was seen a few times. V and J are TRBV19 and TRBJ1-1; 7 bases fit TRBD1. The CDR3 is 15 amino acids. J was trimmed by 0 bases and V by 6 bases; bases with no gene match: 7. Germline CDR1 LNHDA, CDR2 SQIVND (reference sequence). The CDR3 region is CASRTGSNMNTEAFF. CDR3 coding DNA: TGTGCCAGTAGGACAGGGAGTAACATGAACACTGAAGCTTTCTTT.

This clonotype has ten or more counts. The V call is TRBV9, the J call TRBJ2-1, with a possible D match to TRBD2 (6 bases). CDR1 is SGDLS, CDR2 YYNGEE, per germline. The germline V and J ends were trimmed by 0 bases and 9 bases, with 16 bases remaining between them. CDR3 length equals 15 residues. CDR3 protein: CASSVGRGTPGEQFF. CDR3 nucleotide sequence: TGTGCCAGCAGCGTAGGCCGGGGGACGCCAGGTGAGCAGTTCTTC. Full variable domain (remainder filled in from reference TRBV9 and TRBJ2-1): DSGVTQTPKHLITATGQRVTLRCSPRSGDLSVYWYQQSLDQGLQFLIQYYNGEERAKGNILERFSAQQFPDLHSELNLSSLELGDSALYFCASSVGRGTPGEQFFGPGTRLTVL.

At least ten counts were recorded for this clonotype. This chain links TRBV6-1 with TRBJ1-2; D unresolved. The CDR3 is 13 residues long. Germline lookup yields CDR1 MNHNS and CDR2 SASEGT. V gave up 5 bases and J gave up 3 bases, with 10 bases separating them. The CDR3 is CASSTDSYYGYTF. CDR3 bases: TGTGCCAGCAGTACGGATAGCTACTATGGCTACACCTTC.

This clonotype was counted many times. V and J are TRBV5-1 and TRBJ2-7; the match to TRBD2 covers 11 bases. With V trimmed by 1 base and J by 2 bases, 5 bases remained unmatched. In germline, CDR1 is SGHRS, CDR2 YFSETQ. The CDR3 is 16 residues long. The chain's CDR3 is CASSLTSGRTPYEQYF. CDR3 nucleotides: TGCGCCAGCAGCTTGACTAGCGGGAGAACTCCCTACGAGCAGTACTTC.

In its sample, this clonotype was seen many times. The rearrangement uses TRBV4-1 and TRBJ1-5; D not resolved. Per germline, CDR1 MGHRA and CDR2 YSYEKL. This CDR3 is built from 12 residues. Trimming took off 0 bases at V and 7 bases at J, with 4 bases between the two ends. CDR3 nucleotides: TGCGCCAGCAGCCAAGAGGCCCAGCCCCAGCATTTT. Protein: CASSQEAQPQHF.

This clonotype was seen repeatedly, ten times or more. The chain uses TRBV5-1 and TRBJ2-7; D assignment may be TRBD1 or TRBD2 (5 bases each). The CDR3 has 14 residues. The germline CDR1 and CDR2 sequences are SGHRS and YFSETQ. V was cut by 3 bases and J by 5 bases, with 15 bases left in between. CDR3 in DNA: TGCGCCAGCAGCTCTGGGACGCCGAACAACGAGCAGTACTTC. This encodes CASSSGTPNNEQYF.

The chain is built from TRBV5-1 and TRBJ2-2, with D unclear. The CDR3 is made up of 13 amino acids. V was pared by 1 base and J by 4 bases, with 5 bases between. Germline assignment: CDR1 SGHRS and CDR2 YFSETQ. The DNA of the CDR3 is TGCGCCAGCAGCTTGAGATCCACCGGGGAGCTGTTTTTT. Translation gives CASSLRSTGELFF.

This clonotype was detected ten times or more. The rearrangement joins TRBV7-9 to TRBJ2-1; TRBD2 aligns across 7 bases. V shed 4 bases, J shed 2 bases, and the junction held 14 bases outside the gene matches. The germline V gene has CDR1 SEHNR and CDR2 FQNEAQ (reference sequence). The CDR3 is made up of 18 amino acids. DNA of the CDR3: TGTGCCAGCAGCTCCAAGCGGGGAGAAAATCATGCCTACAATGAGCAGTTCTTC. This gives the protein CASSSKRGENHAYNEQFF.

This clonotype came up a few times. CDR3 sequence (DNA): TGTGCCACCAGGGGGACAGGGCGCAATCAGCCCCAGCATTTT. Encoded protein: CATRGTGRNQPQHF. V usage is TRBV24-1 and J usage is TRBJ1-5, with 9 bases that match TRBD1. After removal of 7 bases from V and 2 bases from J, the junction contained 2 bases not matched to a gene. The CDR3 totals 14 residues. Germline loops: CDR1 KGHDR, CDR2 SFDVKD.

The table lists this clonotype with a few counts. V gene TRBV7-2 combines with J gene TRBJ1-2; D uncertain. The CDR3 consists of 14 residues. Germline CDR1 reads SGHTA; CDR2 reads FQGNSA. V was cut by 1 base and J by 3 bases, with 9 bases left in between. DNA of the CDR3: TGTGCCAGCAGCTTAGAATCCACATACTATGGCTACACCTTC. This gives the protein CASSLESTYYGYTF.

This clonotype was seen ten or more times. The chain links TRBV3-1 to TRBJ2-7, with 8 nucleotides matching TRBD1. The CDR3 is 16 amino acids. Trimming cost V 0 bases and J 4 bases; bases outside gene matches: 8. CDR1 is LGHDT, CDR2 YNNKEL, per germline (reference sequence). The CDR3 loop is CASSQDMSGGLYEQYF. The CDR3 DNA reads as TGTGCCAGCAGCCAAGATATGTCAGGGGGCTTGTACGAGCAGTACTTC.

The sample holds many counts of this clonotype. The genes are TRBV6-2 or TRBV6-3 and TRBJ1-5; D is uncertain. The CDR3 is made up of 16 amino acids. From germline, CDR1 is MNHEY and CDR2 SVGEGT. The ends were cut back, 2 bases at V and 4 bases at J, with 15 bases in the middle. This CDR3 reads CASSYGQVYGNQPQHF. CDR3 nucleotide sequence: TGTGCCAGCAGTTACGGTCAGGTTTACGGTAATCAGCCCCAGCATTTT.

This clonotype has ten or more counts. The chain is built from TRBV7-2 and TRBJ1-5; D remains unclear. Germline values: CDR1 SGHTA, CDR2 FQGNSA. The CDR3 is 17 amino acids. The germline V and J ends were trimmed by 4 bases and 0 bases, with 16 bases remaining between them. The CDR3 nucleotides read TGTGCCAGCAGCTCATCCTTAAGTCTTTATAGCAATCAGCCCCAGCATTTT. The encoded protein is CASSSSLSLYSNQPQHF.

This clonotype was detected a few times. The V and J genes are TRBV18 and TRBJ2-3; perhaps TRBD1 as D (5 bases). CDR1 is KGHSH and CDR2 is LQKENI in the germline V gene. The CDR3 length is 13 residues. The V and J ends lost 4 bases and 5 bases respectively, with 10 bases between them. CDR3 bases: TGTGCCAGCTCACAAAACGGACAAGATACGCAGTATTTT. Protein sequence: CASSQNGQDTQYF.

This clonotype was seen only a few times. The CDR3 sequence is CASSLGTGTGELFF. CDR3 nucleotides: TGTGCCAGCAGCTTAGGGACTGGGACCGGGGAGCTGTTTTTT. This chain joins TRBV7-8 and TRBJ2-2; possibly TRBD2 for D (5 bases). Trimming shortened V by 1 base and J by 5 bases, and 8 bases separated the two germline ends. Germline assignment: CDR1 SGHVS and CDR2 FQNEAQ. The CDR3 is 14 amino acids. The complete variable domain, with remaining parts taken from reference TRBV7-8 and TRBJ2-2, reads GAGVSQSPRYKVAKRGQDVALRCDPISGHVSLFWYQQALGQGPEFLTYFQNEAQLDKSGLPSDRFFAERPEGSVSTLKIQRTQQEDSAVYLCASSLGTGTGELFFGEGSRLTVL.

V is TRBV11-1 and J is TRBJ2-7; TRBD1 agrees at 7 bases. The germline CDR1 and CDR2 sequences are SGHAT and FQDESV (reference sequence). The trim removed 5 bases at V and 3 bases at J, leaving 7 bases unmatched. This CDR3 has 14 amino acids. CDR3 loop: CASSDRDRNYEQYF. The CDR3 coding sequence is TGTGCCAGCAGCGACCGGGACAGAAACTACGAGCAGTACTTC.

V is TRBV5-6 and J is TRBJ2-7, with 8 nucleotides matching TRBD2. The CDR3 consists of 16 residues. V was pared by 4 bases and J by 2 bases, with 11 bases of the junction left unmatched. Germline values: CDR1 SGHDT, CDR2 YYEEEE. The CDR3 sequence: CASSVITSGYPYEQYF. CDR3 DNA sequence: TGTGCCAGCAGCGTAATCACTAGCGGTTACCCCTACGAGCAGTACTTC. The whole variable domain, filled in from reference TRBV5-6 and TRBJ2-7, reads DAGVTQSPTHLIKTRGQQVTLRCSPKSGHDTVSWYQQALGQGPQFIFQYYEEEERQRGNFPDRFSGHQFPNYSSELNVNALLLGDSALYLCASSVITSGYPYEQYFGPGTRLTVT.

The chain recombines TRBV5-1 with TRBJ2-3; no clear D. Germline CDR1 reads SGHRS; CDR2 reads YFSETQ. V was pared by 4 bases and J by 3 bases, with 12 bases between. This CDR3 comprises 14 residues. DNA of the CDR3: TGCGCCAGCAGCCGATCCGATGTGACAGATACGCAGTATTTT. Protein sequence: CASSRSDVTDTQYF.

This clonotype was observed a few times. CDR3 amino acids: CASKRDTSPGNEQFF. DNA of the CDR3: TGTGCCAGCAAACGGGACACATCCCCCGGCAATGAGCAGTTCTTC. V is TRBV12-3 or TRBV12-4 and J is TRBJ2-1, with D tentatively TRBD1 (6 bases). V was trimmed by 7 bases and J by 6 bases, leaving 19 bases between them. The CDR3 length is 15 residues.

This clonotype was recorded many times. J is TRBJ2-1 and V is TRBV5-1; 7 bases are shared with TRBD1. The V segment lost 4 bases and the J segment 0 bases; nucleotides outside the gene matches: 7. CDR1 is SGHRS, CDR2 YFSETQ, per germline. The CDR3 loop spans 16 amino acids. CDR3 nucleotides: TGCGCCAGCAGCCGACAGACAGGGACCTCCTACAATGAGCAGTTCTTC. It specifies CASSRQTGTSYNEQFF. Drawing the rest from reference TRBV5-1 and TRBJ2-1, the complete variable domain is KAGVTQTPRYLIKTRGQQVTLSCSPISGHRSVSWYQQTPGQGLQFLFEYFSETQRNKGNFPGRFSGRQFSNSRSEMNVSTLELGDSALYLCASSRQTGTSYNEQFFGPGTRLTVL.

The chain recombines TRBV2 with TRBJ1-5, with 9 bases lining up with TRBD1. In germline, CDR1 is SNHLY, CDR2 FYNNEI. V shed 6 bases, J shed 0 bases, and the junction held 3 bases outside the gene matches. The length of the CDR3 is 15 residues. CDR3 bases: TGTGCCAGCAGCGGACAGGGGCTTAGCAATCAGCCCCAGCATTTT. It encodes CASSGQGLSNQPQHF.

This clonotype has a count of ten or more. The J gene is TRBJ2-5, the V gene TRBV7-9; no firm D call. Trimming removed 1 base at V and 1 base at J, with 10 bases between. The germline V gene encodes CDR1 SEHNR and CDR2 FQNEAQ (reference sequence). The CDR3 has 15 amino acids. CDR3 residues: CASSLVSGFQETQYF. In DNA form, the CDR3 reads TGTGCCAGCAGCTTAGTGTCCGGTTTCCAAGAGACCCAGTACTTC.